This T cell receptor beta chain was observed in a study of OX40 agonist ivuxolimab in advanced cancers. At the level of the study: In three patients, partial responses were observed, one with hepatocellular carcinoma and two with cutaneous melanoma.

The protocol was immunoSEQ multiplex PCR, while the TCRdb copy is restricted to in-frame clones and leaves out a portion. The table includes 75,000 to 95,000 clones, 90% to 95% detected once. CDR1 and CDR2 (germline): SGHRS, YFSETQ. This CDR3 is built from 14 residues. The ends lost 4 bases at V and 8 bases at J; junction bases unmatched: 5. The material sequenced was CD4+ or CD8+ T cells sorted from blood, taken in a trial of the OX40 agonist ivuxolimab. The sequence was obtained from an adult with an advanced solid tumor such as melanoma, head and neck, liver or kidney cancer. The chain carries TRBV5-1 and TRBJ2-1, with 11 bases aligning to TRBD2. The CDR3 DNA sequence: TGCGCCAGCAGCCTTGCACTAGCGGGAGATGAGCAGTTCTTC. The encoded protein is CASSLALAGDEQFF.